Described below is a single T cell receptor (beta chain) sequence and its context. V lost 4 bases to trimming and J lost 7 bases; unmatched junction nucleotides: 3. Germline V gene sequence: CDR1 KGHSH, CDR2 LQKENI. CDR3 length: 14 amino acids. Using immunoSEQ multiplex PCR, the repertoire was profiled, and TCRdb retains in-frame clones only, with some absent. The data contain fewer than 500,000 clones, over 75% of them seen just once; the ten biggest clones take up roughly 1.4%. The sample comes from a study of blood T cell repertoires in COVID-19. The chain recombines TRBV18 with TRBJ1-5, with 11 bases that match TRBD1. Sequences were obtained from PBMCs or T cells enriched from blood (not recorded which). The clonotype comes from a man younger than 40 who had recovered from COVID-19. CDR3 protein: CASSLGTGGQPQHF. DNA for the CDR3: TGTGCCAGCTCACTCGGGACAGGGGGACAGCCCCAGCATTTT.